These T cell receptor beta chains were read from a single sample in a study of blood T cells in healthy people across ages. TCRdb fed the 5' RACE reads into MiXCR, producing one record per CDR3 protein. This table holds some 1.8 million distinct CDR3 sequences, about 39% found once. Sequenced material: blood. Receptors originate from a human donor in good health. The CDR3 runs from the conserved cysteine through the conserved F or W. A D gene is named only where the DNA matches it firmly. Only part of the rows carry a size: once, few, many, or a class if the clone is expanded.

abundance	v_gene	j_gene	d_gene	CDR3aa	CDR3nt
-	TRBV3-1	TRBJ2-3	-	CASSPKTRGSPTDTQYF	TGTGCCAGCAGCCCCAAAACCAGGGGATCCCCCACAGATACGCAGTATTTT
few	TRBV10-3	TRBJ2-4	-	CAISGGAEAKNIQYF	TGTGCCATCAGTGGGGGCGCGGAAGCCAAAAACATTCAGTACTTC
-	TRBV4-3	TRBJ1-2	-	CASSQDTEGTNYGYTF	TGCGCCAGCAGCCAAGATACGGAGGGGACTAACTATGGCTACACCTTC
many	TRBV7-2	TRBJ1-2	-	CASSLGPDYGYTF	TGTGCCAGCAGCTTAGGTCCAGACTATGGCTACACCTTC
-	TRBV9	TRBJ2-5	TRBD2	CASSPMGVASGVQETQYF	TGTGCCAGCAGCCCCATGGGGGTGGCTAGCGGGGTACAAGAGACCCAGTACTTC
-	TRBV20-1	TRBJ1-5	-	CSARDPNGQPQHF	TGCAGTGCTAGAGATCCTAATGGTCAGCCCCAGCATTTT
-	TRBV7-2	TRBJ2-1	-	CASSPTRSLNNEQFF	TGTGCCAGCAGCCCTACAAGGTCCTTAAACAATGAGCAGTTCTTC
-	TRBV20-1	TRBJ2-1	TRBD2	CSAIGLAGNEQFF	TGCAGTGCTATCGGGCTAGCGGGGAATGAGCAGTTCTTC
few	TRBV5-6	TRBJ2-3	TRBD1	CASSLGTGDVTDTQYF	TGTGCCAGCAGCTTGGGAACAGGGGATGTCACAGATACGCAGTATTTT
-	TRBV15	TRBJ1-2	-	CATSREVRQNYGYTF	TGTGCCACCAGCAGAGAAGTAAGGCAGAACTATGGCTACACCTTC
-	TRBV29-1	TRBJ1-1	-	CSALGLNTEAFF	TGCAGCGCCCTAGGACTGAACACTGAAGCTTTCTTT
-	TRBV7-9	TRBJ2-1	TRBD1	CTSSSRQGGMTEQFF	TGTACCAGCAGCTCCAGACAGGGGGGAATGACTGAGCAGTTCTTC
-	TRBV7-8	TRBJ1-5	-	CASTEARTNQPQHF	TGTGCCAGCACCGAGGCGAGAACAAATCAGCCCCAGCATTTT
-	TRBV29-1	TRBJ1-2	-	CSVGVSGGHGYTF	TGCAGCGTTGGAGTCAGTGGGGGCCATGGCTACACCTTC
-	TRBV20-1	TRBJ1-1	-	CSARDPGGRVEAFF	TGCAGTGCTAGAGACCCCGGGGGCAGGGTTGAAGCTTTCTTT
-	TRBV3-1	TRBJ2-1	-	CASSYTNNYSEQFF	TGTGCCAGCAGCTACACCAACAACTACAGTGAGCAGTTCTTC
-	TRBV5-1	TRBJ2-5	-	CASNMGRTTQETQYF	TGCGCCAGCAACATGGGGAGGACAACACAAGAGACCCAGTACTTC
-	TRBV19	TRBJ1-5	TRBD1	CASRLQGDGQPQHF	TGTGCCAGTAGACTACAGGGGGATGGTCAGCCCCAGCATTTT
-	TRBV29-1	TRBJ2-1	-	CSVEDLIGAHSYNEQFF	TGCAGCGTTGAAGATCTGATTGGGGCACACTCCTACAATGAGCAGTTCTTC
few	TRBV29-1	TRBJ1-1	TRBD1	CSGARQGDTEAFF	TGCAGCGGCGCAAGACAGGGGGATACTGAAGCTTTCTTT
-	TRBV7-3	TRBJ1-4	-	CASSQGRVATNEKLFF	TGTGCCAGCAGCCAGGGTCGGGTCGCAACTAATGAAAAACTGTTTTTT
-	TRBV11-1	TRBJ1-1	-	CASAGGATEAFF	TGTGCCAGCGCGGGGGGGGCCACTGAAGCTTTCTTT
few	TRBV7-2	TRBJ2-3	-	CASSLVLGDTQYF	TGTGCCAGCAGCTTAGTTTTGGGAGATACGCAGTATTTT
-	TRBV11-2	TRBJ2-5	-	CASSLLSPLLGTQYF	TGTGCCAGCAGCCTACTTTCGCCCCTCTTGGGGACCCAGTACTTC
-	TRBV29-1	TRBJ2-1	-	CSVEDRQVNSYNEQFF	TGCAGCGTTGAAGATCGACAGGTCAACTCCTACAATGAGCAGTTCTTC
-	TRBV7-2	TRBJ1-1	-	CASRLGVTGTEAFF	TGTGCCAGCCGCCTGGGTGTGACGGGCACTGAAGCTTTCTTT
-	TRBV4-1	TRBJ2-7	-	CASSQITSGGGRYEQYF	TGCGCCAGCAGCCAGATAACGAGTGGAGGGGGGCGCTACGAGCAGTACTTC
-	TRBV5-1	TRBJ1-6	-	CASSLSPGNSPLHF	TGCGCCAGCAGCTTGAGTCCAGGGAATTCACCCCTCCACTTT
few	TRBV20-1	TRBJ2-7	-	CSAYDPDSPTYEQYF	TGCAGTGCTTACGACCCGGACAGCCCTACCTACGAGCAGTACTTC
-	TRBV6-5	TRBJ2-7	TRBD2	CASSYVRGRGEQYF	TGTGCCAGCAGTTACGTGCGCGGGAGAGGCGAGCAGTACTTC
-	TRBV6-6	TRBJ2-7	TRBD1	CASSSSRQGSSYEQYF	TGTGCCAGCAGCAGTTCCAGACAGGGAAGTTCCTACGAGCAGTACTTC
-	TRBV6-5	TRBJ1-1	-	CASSYSSGRSPEAFF	TGTGCCAGCAGTTACTCGTCAGGGAGGTCCCCCGAAGCTTTCTTT
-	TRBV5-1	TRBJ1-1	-	CASSSVVALMNTEAFF	TGCGCCAGCAGCTCCGTGGTAGCCCTAATGAACACTGAAGCTTTCTTT
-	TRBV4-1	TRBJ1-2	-	CASSQDPRAGYGYTF	TGCGCCAGCAGCCAAGACCCCAGGGCAGGGTATGGCTACACCTTC
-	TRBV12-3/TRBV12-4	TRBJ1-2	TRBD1	CASSTGTGVSYGYTF	TGTGCCAGCAGCACCGGGACAGGGGTTAGTTATGGCTACACCTTC
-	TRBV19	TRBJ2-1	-	CATEIGQFF	TGTGCCACTGAAATAGGGCAGTTCTTC
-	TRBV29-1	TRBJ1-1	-	CSVVSGRVVTEAFF	TGCAGCGTTGTATCAGGCAGGGTGGTCACTGAAGCTTTCTTT
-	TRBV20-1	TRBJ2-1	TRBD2	CSAREVAGRVNEQFF	TGCAGTGCTAGGGAGGTAGCGGGGAGAGTGAATGAGCAGTTCTTC
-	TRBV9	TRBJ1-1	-	CASSVEPLNTEAFF	TGTGCCAGCAGCGTAGAACCCTTGAACACTGAAGCTTTCTTT
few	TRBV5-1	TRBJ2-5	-	CASSLEQHQETQYF	TGCGCCAGCAGCTTGGAACAGCACCAAGAGACCCAGTACTTC
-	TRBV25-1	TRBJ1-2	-	CASSEGDTYGYTF	TGTGCCAGCAGTGAAGGCGACACCTATGGCTACACCTTC
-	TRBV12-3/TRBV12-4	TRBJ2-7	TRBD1	CASTLEGTGVGEQYF	TGTGCCAGCACCCTCGAGGGGACAGGAGTGGGCGAGCAGTACTTC
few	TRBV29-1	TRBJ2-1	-	CSVDGPRLHGEQFF	TGCAGCGTTGATGGACCTAGGTTACATGGTGAGCAGTTCTTC
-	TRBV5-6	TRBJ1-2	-	CASSSWDGYGYTF	TGTGCCAGCAGCTCTTGGGACGGCTATGGCTACACCTTC
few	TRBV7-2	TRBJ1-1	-	CASSLRVGDFEAFF	TGTGCCAGCAGCTTGAGGGTGGGAGACTTTGAAGCTTTCTTT
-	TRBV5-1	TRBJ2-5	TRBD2	CASSLGSGDPGETQYF	TGCGCCAGCAGCTTGGGTAGCGGGGACCCGGGAGAGACCCAGTACTTC
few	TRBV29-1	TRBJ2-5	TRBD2	CSVVPSGAQETQYF	TGCAGCGTTGTGCCCAGCGGGGCGCAAGAGACCCAGTACTTT
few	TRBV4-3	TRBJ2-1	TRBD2	CASSQEWGGRPSSYNEQFF	TGCGCCAGCAGCCAAGAGTGGGGAGGGAGGCCGAGCTCCTACAATGAGCAGTTCTTC